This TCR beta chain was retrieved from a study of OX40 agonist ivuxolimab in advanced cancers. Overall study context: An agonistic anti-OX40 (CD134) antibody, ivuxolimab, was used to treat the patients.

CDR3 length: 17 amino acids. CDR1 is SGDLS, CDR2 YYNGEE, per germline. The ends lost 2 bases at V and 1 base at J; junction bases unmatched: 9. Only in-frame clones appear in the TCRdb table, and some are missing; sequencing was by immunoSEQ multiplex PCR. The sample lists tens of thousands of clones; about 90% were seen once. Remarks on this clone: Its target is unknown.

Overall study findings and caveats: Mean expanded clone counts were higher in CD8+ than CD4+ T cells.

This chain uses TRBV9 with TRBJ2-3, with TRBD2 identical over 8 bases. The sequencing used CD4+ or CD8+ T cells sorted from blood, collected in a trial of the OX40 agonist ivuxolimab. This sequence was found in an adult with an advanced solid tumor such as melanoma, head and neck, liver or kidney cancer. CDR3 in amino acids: CASSVNRGGPGTDTQYF. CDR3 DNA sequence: TGTGCCAGCAGCGTTAATCGGGGGGGCCCTGGCACAGATACGCAGTATTTT.